Here is one T cell receptor beta chain with its context. The data derive from a study of blood T cell repertoires in COVID-19. Study information: T cells, B-cell-depleted T cells, or PBMCs supplied cDNA or gDNA.

Germline loops: CDR1 KGHDR, CDR2 SFDVKD. The CDR3 has 14 residues. J was trimmed by 5 bases and V by 10 bases; bases with no gene match: 11. Authors' methods: Cell counts per sample came from amplifying reference gene primers. This table comes from immunoSEQ multiplex PCR, and its TCRdb copy is limited to in-frame clones, with some not included. That table supplies the V and J calls and clone size; D and trimming were determined from the DNA. The sample holds 55,000 to 70,000 clones, more than 85% seen once. The receptor was derived from a woman in her seventies with active COVID-19. The material sequenced was peripheral blood. V usage is TRBV24-1 and J usage is TRBJ2-7; 9 nucleotides agree with TRBD1. CDR3 sequence reads: CATGTGTGNDEQYF. The CDR3 DNA is TGTGCCACTGGAACCGGGACAGGGAACGACGAGCAGTACTTC.